The 31 T cell receptor beta chains below come from one sample, sequenced in a study of cytomegalovirus exposure and HLA in healthy donors. This PCR relied on a set of 60 Vbeta primers and 13 Jbeta primers. Assay: immunoSEQ multiplex PCR; the TCRdb copy retains only in-frame clones and omits some. The sample carries about 170,000 clones, about 75% recorded once. The sample consisted of PBMCs. These receptors were taken from a female donor in good health and CMV-seronegative.

The chain has TRBV14 and TRBJ2-7; possibly TRBD1 for D (6 bases). The CDR3 spans 16 residues. The germline V and J ends were trimmed by 3 bases and 0 bases, with 15 bases remaining between them. Germline V gives CDR1 SGHDN, CDR2 FVKESK. The CDR3 loop reads CASSQIHLDSSYEQYF. CDR3 sequence (DNA): TGTGCCAGCAGCCAGATACACTTGGACAGCTCCTACGAGCAGTACTTC.

The V call is TRBV2, the J call TRBJ2-1; TRBD2 agrees at 8 bases. The CDR3 has 15 residues. CDR1 SNHLY and CDR2 FYNNEI come from the germline V gene. V trimming: 4 bases; J trimming: 0 bases; junction bases outside the gene matches: 2. The CDR3 region is CASSVGRGSYNEQFF. In DNA form, the CDR3 reads TGTGCCAGCAGTGTCGGGAGGGGCTCCTACAATGAGCAGTTCTTC.

The rearrangement links TRBV10-1 to TRBJ2-3, with 13 bases fitting TRBD2. The J segment lost 3 bases and the V segment lost 2 bases, leaving 14 bases of the junction unmatched. CDR1 is WNHNN, CDR2 SYGVQD, per germline (reference sequence). There are 20 residues in the CDR3. The CDR3 here is CASSETSGGVRPKITDTQYF. Here the CDR3 DNA reads TGCGCCAGCAGTGAGACTAGCGGGGGGGTAAGGCCCAAAATTACAGATACGCAGTATTTT.

The chain uses TRBV5-4 and TRBJ2-7; 9 bases align to TRBD1. CDR1 and CDR2 (germline): SGHNT, YYREEE (reference sequence). The ends lost 2 bases at V and 4 bases at J; junction bases unmatched: 10. The CDR3 is 16 amino acids. The DNA for the CDR3 is TGTGCCAGCAGCTTACAGGGGGCGTGGGTCCCTTACGAGCAGTACTTC. Encoded protein: CASSLQGAWVPYEQYF.

V is TRBV7-3 and J is TRBJ2-2, with 13 bases that match TRBD2. This CDR3 has 16 residues. The V and J ends lost 5 bases and 5 bases, in that order; junction bases with no gene match: 5. CDR1 and CDR2 from the germline V gene are SGHTA and FQGTGA. CDR3 residues: CASSPGLAGATGELFF. DNA of the CDR3: TGTGCCAGCAGCCCCGGACTAGCGGGAGCGACCGGGGAGCTGTTTTTT.

This clone was picked up a small number of times. This chain connects TRBV6-1 to TRBJ2-2, with D perhaps matching TRBD2 (5 bases). The germline CDR1 and CDR2 sequences are MNHNS and SASEGT. The germline V and J ends were trimmed by 6 bases and 5 bases, with 13 bases remaining between them. The CDR3 totals 14 residues. The CDR3 protein is CASRAAGRTGELFF. The CDR3 DNA follows: TGTGCCAGCAGGGCCGCGGGTAGGACCGGGGAGCTGTTTTTT.

The genes are TRBV5-1 and TRBJ2-5; D is perhaps TRBD2 (6 bases). Trimming pared 0 bases from V and 4 bases from J, leaving 13 bases between. The CDR3 contains 15 residues. Germline lookup yields CDR1 SGHRS and CDR2 YFSETQ. CDR3 DNA sequence: TGCGCCAGCAGCTTGGTAGTCGACGGGGGAGAGACCCAGTACTTC. It specifies CASSLVVDGGETQYF.

The chain joins TRBV5-6 to TRBJ2-7; 9 nucleotides line up with TRBD1. V lost 4 bases, J lost 2 bases, and 4 bases stayed unmatched. CDR1 is SGHDT, CDR2 YYEEEE, per germline. This CDR3 region has 14 residues. CDR3 DNA: TGTGCCAGCAGCCGGGACAGGGCGGCCTACGAGCAGTACTTC. It yields the protein CASSRDRAAYEQYF.

The chain links TRBV5-4 to TRBJ2-2, with 12 bases lining up with TRBD2. Germline loops: CDR1 SGHNT, CDR2 YYREEE (reference sequence). This CDR3 is built from 16 residues. V was clipped by 0 bases and J by 7 bases; unmatched bases: 4. In DNA form, the CDR3 reads TGTGCCAGCAGCTTGGAACTAGCGGGAGGAGGCGGGGAGCTGTTTTTT. This encodes CASSLELAGGGGELFF.

The CDR3 sequence: CASSSGRRETQYF. CDR3 DNA sequence: TGTGCCAGTTCATCAGGTAGACGGGAGACCCAGTACTTC. This chain joins TRBV27 and TRBJ2-5; D unresolved. The V gene's germline CDR1 is MNHEY and CDR2 SMNVEV (reference sequence). The ends were cut back, 9 bases at V and 5 bases at J, with 16 bases in the middle. This CDR3 has 13 amino acids.

In its sample, this clone was seen once. The CDR3 region is CASSLFLDSRNAYGYTF. Written as DNA, the CDR3 is TGTGCCAGCAGCTTATTTTTGGACAGTCGCAACGCCTATGGCTACACCTTC. The chain couples TRBV7-2 to TRBJ1-2, with D perhaps TRBD1 (6 bases). Between the trimmed V and J ends, which lost 2 bases and 4 bases, there was a span of 20 bases. Per the germline V gene, CDR1 is SGHTA and CDR2 is FQGNSA. There are 17 residues in the CDR3.

The chain combines TRBV7-9 with TRBJ2-1, with a possible D match to TRBD1 (6 bases). V dropped 1 base and J dropped 0 bases, with 7 bases sitting between them. The germline V gene encodes CDR1 SEHNR and CDR2 FQNEAQ (reference sequence). The CDR3 has 15 amino acids. For the CDR3, the DNA is TGTGCCAGCAGCTTAGAACAGGGCTCCTACAATGAGCAGTTCTTC. This gives the protein CASSLEQGSYNEQFF.

The chain has TRBV11-2 and TRBJ2-3; 12 bases line up with TRBD2. Losses at the gene ends were 1 base for V and 8 bases for J; bases not matched to a gene: 7. CDR1 is SGHAT and CDR2 is FQNNGV in the germline V gene. CDR3 length equals 16 residues. The CDR3 region has the DNA TGTGCCAGCAGCTTAGGACTAGCGGGGGCCCCACCTACGCAGTATTTT. Translation: CASSLGLAGAPPTQYF.

The V and J genes are TRBV20-1 and TRBJ1-2; no definite D call. The CDR3 runs 11 residues. Germline V lookup: CDR1 DFQATT, CDR2 SNEGSKA (reference sequence). The germline V and J ends were trimmed by 0 bases and 8 bases, with 7 bases remaining between them. The CDR3 bases are TGCAGTGCTAGAGATCTAGAAGGCTACACCTTC. It yields the protein CSARDLEGYTF.

This clone was seen only a few times. V usage is TRBV30 and J usage is TRBJ2-3; 10 positions match TRBD2. J gave up 1 base and V 7 bases, and 5 bases lay outside the gene matches. The CDR3 extends over 14 amino acids. Germline-derived CDR1 and CDR2 are GTSNPN and SVGIG (reference sequence). CDR3 nucleotides: TGTGCCTTCGGACTAGCGGAGGGCACAGATACGCAGTATTTT. This translates into CAFGLAEGTDTQYF.

V and J are TRBV29-1 and TRBJ1-1; 7 bases are a match to TRBD1. The length of the CDR3 is 13 residues. The germline CDR1 and CDR2 sequences are SQVTM and ANQGSEA. Losses at the gene ends were 5 bases for V and 1 base for J; bases not matched to a gene: 4. The CDR3 protein is CSVQTGANTEAFF. The CDR3 DNA reads TGCAGCGTTCAAACAGGGGCGAACACTGAAGCTTTCTTT. The full variable domain, with the rest looked up from reference TRBV29-1 and TRBJ1-1, is SAVISQKPSRDICQRGTSLTIQCQVDSQVTMMFWYRQQPGQSLTLIATANQGSEATYESGFVIDKFPISRPNLTFSTLTVSNMSPEDSSIYLCSVQTGANTEAFFGQGTRLTVV.

The genes are TRBV30 and TRBJ2-1; 11 bases are a match to TRBD1. The CDR3 totals 15 residues. The junction had 7 bases not matched to a gene; V was cut back by 2 bases and J by 7 bases. CDR1 and CDR2 (germline): GTSNPN, SVGIG (reference sequence). For the CDR3, the DNA is TGTGCCTGGAGTCGGGGACAGGGGGTTGAGAATGAGCAGTTCTTC. Translated, it gives CAWSRGQGVENEQFF.

The chain links TRBV5-6 to TRBJ2-5; 7 bases are a match to TRBD1. Germline-derived CDR1 and CDR2 are SGHDT and YYEEEE. The CDR3 totals 14 residues. With V trimmed by 2 bases and J by 4 bases, 5 bases remained unmatched. CDR3 nucleotides: TGTGCCAGCAGCTTCACAGGGGTGAGAGAGACCCAGTACTTC. It specifies CASSFTGVRETQYF.

J is TRBJ2-7 and V is TRBV19; TRBD2 might be the D (5 bases). The CDR3 consists of 16 residues. V lost 4 bases, J lost 7 bases, and 23 bases lay in between. The germline V gene encodes CDR1 LNHDA and CDR2 SQIVND (reference sequence). Here the CDR3 reads CASSNGLGSVPGEQYF. CDR3 coding DNA: TGTGCCAGTAGTAATGGGCTAGGGTCCGTTCCGGGGGAGCAGTACTTC. Complete variable domain (other parts from reference TRBV19 and TRBJ2-7): DGGITQSPKYLFRKEGQNVTLSCEQNLNHDAMYWYRQDPGQGLRLIYYSQIVNDFQKGDIAEGYSVSREKKESFPLTVTSAQKNPTAFYLCASSNGLGSVPGEQYFGPGTRLTVT.

This sequence joins TRBV6-6 and TRBJ1-4; D ambiguous. The V gene lost 6 bases and the J gene lost 6 bases, with 17 bases spanning the gap. This CDR3 is built from 15 residues. The germline V gene has CDR1 MNHNY and CDR2 SVGAGI (reference sequence). CDR3 sequence (DNA): TGTGCCAGCAGGCAGAGGGCGGCAGGTGATGAAAAACTGTTTTTT. This codes for CASRQRAAGDEKLFF.

The count of this clone is one. V gene TRBV28 combines with J gene TRBJ2-5, with a tentative D call TRBD1 (6 bases). The V and J ends lost 2 bases and 7 bases respectively, with 17 bases between them. The CDR3 loop spans 15 amino acids. CDR1 and CDR2 from the germline V gene are MDHEN and SYDVKM. Written as DNA, the CDR3 is TGTGCCAGCAGTTTAGCGGCGACAGGCGGAAGGACCCAGTACTTC. Its protein product is CASSLAATGGRTQYF.

This clone has a single count. V usage is TRBV5-4 and J usage is TRBJ1-2; 7 bases line up with TRBD1. J was trimmed by 3 bases and V by 4 bases; bases with no gene match: 9. Germline-derived CDR1 and CDR2 are SGHNT and YYREEE (reference sequence). The CDR3 runs 15 residues. The CDR3 coding sequence is TGTGCCAGCAGCAAGGGTGGGCAGGGGGACTATGGCTACACCTTC. Translation gives CASSKGGQGDYGYTF.

This rearrangement joins TRBV21-1 to TRBJ1-2. TRBV21-1 is a pseudogene segment. CDR3 length: 16 residues. CDR3 sequence: CASSKNYGDGSSDYTF. In DNA form, the CDR3 reads TGTGCCAGCAGCAAAAACTATGGAGACGGATCCTCGGACTACACCTTC.

The J gene is TRBJ2-7, the V gene TRBV7-3, with 15 bases identical to TRBD2. This CDR3 has 19 residues. V was pared by 1 base and J by 2 bases, with 9 bases of the junction left unmatched. Germline CDR1 SGHTA, CDR2 FQGTGA. In DNA, the CDR3 is TGTGCCAGCAGCTTAAGCGGACTAGCGGGAGGGGGGATCCCCTACGAGCAGTACTTC. This gives the protein CASSLSGLAGGGIPYEQYF.

The V call is TRBV11-3, the J call TRBJ2-7; D is unresolved. Per germline, CDR1 SGHNT and CDR2 YENEEA. The V gene lost 5 bases and the J gene lost 2 bases, with 13 bases spanning the gap. This CDR3 is 14 amino acids long. The CDR3 nucleotides are TGTGCCAGCAGCCCCGGTGGAGAAGCCTACGAGCAGTACTTC. Amino acids: CASSPGGEAYEQYF.

The chain has TRBV13 and TRBJ2-7, with a tentative D call TRBD1 (5 bases). The CDR3 is 14 residues long. Germline V gene lookup returns CDR1 PRHDT and CDR2 FYEKMQ (reference sequence). The V and J ends lost 0 bases and 3 bases respectively, with 9 bases between them. CDR3 amino acids: CASSLGQGYYEQYF. CDR3 sequence (DNA): TGTGCCAGCAGCTTAGGGCAGGGATACTACGAGCAGTACTTC.

J is TRBJ2-2 and V is TRBV27; 8 bases are a match to TRBD1. This CDR3 contains 15 residues. V lost 8 bases and J lost 4; bases outside the gene matches: 9. Germline lookup yields CDR1 MNHEY and CDR2 SMNVEV (reference sequence). The CDR3 protein is CASRRQGTVTGELFF. The CDR3, as DNA: TGTGCCAGCCGCCGACAGGGGACGGTCACCGGGGAGCTGTTTTTT.

The rearrangement uses TRBV10-3 and TRBJ2-5, with 7 bases lining up with TRBD2. The CDR3 has 15 residues. V lost 6 bases and J lost 1; bases outside the gene matches: 8. Germline CDR1 reads ENHRY; CDR2 reads SYGVKD. The CDR3 here is CAIRGSGVRQETQYF. DNA for the CDR3: TGTGCCATCAGGGGAAGCGGGGTCCGCCAAGAGACCCAGTACTTC.

The chain is built from TRBV10-3 and TRBJ2-2, with D unclear. Looked up from germline, CDR1 is ENHRY and CDR2 is SYGVKD. V shed 3 bases and J shed 2 bases, with 10 bases lying between them. This CDR3 is 15 amino acids long. This CDR3 is CAISDPERNTGELFF. In DNA form, the CDR3 reads TGTGCCATCAGTGATCCGGAGCGAAACACCGGGGAGCTGTTTTTT.

V and J are TRBV7-8 and TRBJ2-7; D is perhaps TRBD2 (7 bases). V gave up 7 bases and J gave up 2 bases, with 15 bases separating them. Germline V gene data show CDR1 as SGHVS and CDR2 as FQNEAQ. The CDR3 runs to 14 residues. In DNA form, the CDR3 reads TGTGCCAGCATGCTTGGGGGGGGCCCCTACGAGCAGTACTTC. It specifies CASMLGGGPYEQYF. Looking up the rest from reference TRBV7-8 and TRBJ2-7 gives the full variable domain: GAGVSQSPRYKVAKRGQDVALRCDPISGHVSLFWYQQALGQGPEFLTYFQNEAQLDKSGLPSDRFFAERPEGSVSTLKIQRTQQEDSAVYLCASMLGGGPYEQYFGPGTRLTVT.

This rearrangement joins TRBV9 to TRBJ1-2, with TRBD1 matching 9 bases. CDR1 and CDR2 from the germline V gene are SGDLS and YYNGEE. CDR3 size: 15 residues. V was clipped by 0 bases and J by 5 bases; unmatched bases: 5. The CDR3 DNA is TGTGCCAGCAGCGTAGGACAGGGGGGCACTTATGGCTACACCTTC. It codes for CASSVGQGGTYGYTF.